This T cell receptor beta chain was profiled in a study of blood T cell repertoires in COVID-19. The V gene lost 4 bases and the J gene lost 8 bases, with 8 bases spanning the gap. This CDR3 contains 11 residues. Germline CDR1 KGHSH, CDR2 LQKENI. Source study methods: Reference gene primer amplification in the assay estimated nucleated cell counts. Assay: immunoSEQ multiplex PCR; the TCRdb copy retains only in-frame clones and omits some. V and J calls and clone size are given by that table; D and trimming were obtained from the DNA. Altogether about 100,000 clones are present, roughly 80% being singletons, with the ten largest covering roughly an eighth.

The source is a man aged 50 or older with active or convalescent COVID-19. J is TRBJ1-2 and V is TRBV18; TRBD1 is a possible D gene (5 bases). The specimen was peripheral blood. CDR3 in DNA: TGTGCCAGCTCACGCAGGGAAGGCTACACCTTC. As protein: CASSRREGYTF.